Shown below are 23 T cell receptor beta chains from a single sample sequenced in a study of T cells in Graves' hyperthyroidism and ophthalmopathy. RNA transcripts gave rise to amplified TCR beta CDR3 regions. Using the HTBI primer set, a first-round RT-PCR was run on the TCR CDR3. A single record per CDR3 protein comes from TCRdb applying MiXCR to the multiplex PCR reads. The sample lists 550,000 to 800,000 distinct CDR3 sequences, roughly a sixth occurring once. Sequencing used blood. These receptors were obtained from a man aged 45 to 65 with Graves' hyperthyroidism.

CDR3 bases: TGTGCCAGCAGCGTAGTGGCTAGCGGGAGCCTATACCAAGAGACCCAGTACTTC. Translation gives CASSVVASGSLYQETQYF. The chain employs TRBV9 and TRBJ2-5; 10 nucleotides match TRBD2. Germline trimming cut 0 bases from V and 0 bases from J; bases unmatched to any gene: 8. This CDR3 is built from 18 residues. In germline, CDR1 is SGDLS, CDR2 YYNGEE.

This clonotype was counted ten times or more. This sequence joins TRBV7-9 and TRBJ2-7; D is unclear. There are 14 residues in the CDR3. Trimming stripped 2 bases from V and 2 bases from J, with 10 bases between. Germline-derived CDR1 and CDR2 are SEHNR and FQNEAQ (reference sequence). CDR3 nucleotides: TGTGCCAGCAGCTTAATTCCAACAGCCTACGAGCAGTACTTC. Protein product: CASSLIPTAYEQYF.

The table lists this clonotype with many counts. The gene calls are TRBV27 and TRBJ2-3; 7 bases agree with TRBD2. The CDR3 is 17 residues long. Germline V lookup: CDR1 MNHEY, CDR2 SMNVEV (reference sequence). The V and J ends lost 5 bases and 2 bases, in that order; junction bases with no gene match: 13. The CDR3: CASSPGTIAMFTDTQYF. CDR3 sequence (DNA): TGTGCCAGCAGTCCCGGGACTATAGCGATGTTCACAGATACGCAGTATTTT.

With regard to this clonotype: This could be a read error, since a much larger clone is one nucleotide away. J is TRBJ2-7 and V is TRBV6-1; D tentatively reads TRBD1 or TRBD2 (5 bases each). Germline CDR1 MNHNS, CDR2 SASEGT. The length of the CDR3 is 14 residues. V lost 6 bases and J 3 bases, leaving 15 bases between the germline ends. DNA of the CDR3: TGTGCCAGCAGCCCAGGGACCCCCGGCTACGAGCAGTACTTC. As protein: CASSPGTPGYEQYF.

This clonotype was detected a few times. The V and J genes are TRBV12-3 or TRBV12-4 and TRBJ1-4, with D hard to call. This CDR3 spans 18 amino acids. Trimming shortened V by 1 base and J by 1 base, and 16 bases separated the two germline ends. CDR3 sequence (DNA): TGTGCCAGCAGTTTAGAGCCGATTTTTGGGGAAACTAATGAAAAACTGTTTTTT. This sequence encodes CASSLEPIFGETNEKLFF.

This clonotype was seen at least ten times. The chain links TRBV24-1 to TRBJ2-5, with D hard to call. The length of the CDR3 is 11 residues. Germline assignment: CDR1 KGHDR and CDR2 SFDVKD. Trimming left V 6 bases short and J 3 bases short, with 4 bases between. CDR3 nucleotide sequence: TGTGCCACCAGTATAGAAGAGACCCAGTACTTC. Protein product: CATSIEETQYF.

The CDR3 region is CASSPPASYEQYF. The CDR3 coding sequence is TGTGCCAGCTCACCTCCGGCTTCCTACGAGCAGTACTTC. This sequence joins TRBV18 and TRBJ2-7, with D uncertain. CDR3 size: 13 residues. Germline CDR1 is KGHSH and CDR2 is LQKENI. Trimming shortened V by 3 bases and J by 1 base, and 7 bases separated the two germline ends.

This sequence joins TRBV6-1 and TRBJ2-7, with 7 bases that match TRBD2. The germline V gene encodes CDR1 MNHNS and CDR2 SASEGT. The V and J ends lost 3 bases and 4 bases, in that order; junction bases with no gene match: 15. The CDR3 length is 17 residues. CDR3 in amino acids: CASSEVPGGGKDYEQYF. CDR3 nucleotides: TGTGCCAGCAGTGAGGTGCCCGGGGGAGGGAAAGATTACGAGCAGTACTTC.

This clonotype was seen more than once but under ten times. CDR3: CASSEDLLSETQYF. The DNA of the CDR3 is TGTGCCAGCAGTGAGGACCTCCTGTCAGAGACCCAGTACTTC. The rearrangement uses TRBV6-1 and TRBJ2-5; D gene unclear. V shed 3 bases and J shed 4 bases, with 12 bases lying between them. The germline V gene has CDR1 MNHNS and CDR2 SASEGT. This CDR3 spans 14 amino acids.

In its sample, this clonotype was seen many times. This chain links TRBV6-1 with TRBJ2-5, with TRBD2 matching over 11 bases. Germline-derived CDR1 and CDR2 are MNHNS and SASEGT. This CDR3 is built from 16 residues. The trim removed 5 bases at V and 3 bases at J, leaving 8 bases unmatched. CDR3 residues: CASSPVGTSGKETQYF. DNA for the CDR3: TGTGCCAGCAGTCCGGTAGGGACTAGCGGAAAAGAGACCCAGTACTTC.

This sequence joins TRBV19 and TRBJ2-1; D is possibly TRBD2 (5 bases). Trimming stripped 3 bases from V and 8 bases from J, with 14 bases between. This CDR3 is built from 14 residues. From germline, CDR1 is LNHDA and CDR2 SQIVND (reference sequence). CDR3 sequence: CASSMSGFGDEQFF. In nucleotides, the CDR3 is TGTGCCAGTAGTATGTCTGGTTTCGGGGATGAGCAGTTCTTC. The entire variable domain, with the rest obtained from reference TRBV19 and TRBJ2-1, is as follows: DGGITQSPKYLFRKEGQNVTLSCEQNLNHDAMYWYRQDPGQGLRLIYYSQIVNDFQKGDIAEGYSVSREKKESFPLTVTSAQKNPTAFYLCASSMSGFGDEQFFGPGTRLTVL.

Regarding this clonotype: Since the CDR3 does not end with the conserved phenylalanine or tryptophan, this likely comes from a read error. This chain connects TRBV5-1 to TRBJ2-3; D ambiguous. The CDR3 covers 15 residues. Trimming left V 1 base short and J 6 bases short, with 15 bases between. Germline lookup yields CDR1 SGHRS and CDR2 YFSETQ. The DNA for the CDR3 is TGCGCCAGCAGCTTGCTGGACCCCACGTTTGATACGCAGTATTGT. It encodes CASSLLDPTFDTQYC.

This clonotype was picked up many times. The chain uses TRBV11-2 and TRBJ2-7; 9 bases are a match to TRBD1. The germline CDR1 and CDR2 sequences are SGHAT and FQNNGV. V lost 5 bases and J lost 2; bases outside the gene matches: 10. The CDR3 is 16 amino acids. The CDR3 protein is CASSEQTGGLTYEQYF. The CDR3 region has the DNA TGTGCCAGCAGCGAGCAAACAGGGGGCTTAACCTACGAGCAGTACTTC.

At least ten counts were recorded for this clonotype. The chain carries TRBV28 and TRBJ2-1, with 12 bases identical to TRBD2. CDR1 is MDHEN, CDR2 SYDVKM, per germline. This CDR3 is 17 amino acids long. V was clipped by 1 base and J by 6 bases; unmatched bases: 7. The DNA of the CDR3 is TGTGCCAGCAGTTTATCACTACTAGCGGGAGGAGGCAATGAGCAGTTCTTC. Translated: CASSLSLLAGGGNEQFF.

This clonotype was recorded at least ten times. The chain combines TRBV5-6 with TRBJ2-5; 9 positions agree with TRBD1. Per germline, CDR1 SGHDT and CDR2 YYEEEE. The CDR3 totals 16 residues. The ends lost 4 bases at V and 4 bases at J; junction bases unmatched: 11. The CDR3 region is CASSITGGVGLETQYF. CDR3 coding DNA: TGTGCCAGCAGCATAACAGGGGGCGTGGGGCTAGAGACCCAGTACTTC. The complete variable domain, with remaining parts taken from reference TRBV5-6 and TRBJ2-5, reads DAGVTQSPTHLIKTRGQQVTLRCSPKSGHDTVSWYQQALGQGPQFIFQYYEEEERQRGNFPDRFSGHQFPNYSSELNVNALLLGDSALYLCASSITGGVGLETQYFGPGTRLLVL.

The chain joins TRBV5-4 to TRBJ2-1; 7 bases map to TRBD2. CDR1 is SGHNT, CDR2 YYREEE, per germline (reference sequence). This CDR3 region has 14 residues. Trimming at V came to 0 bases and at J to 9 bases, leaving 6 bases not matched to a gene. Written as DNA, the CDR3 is TGTGCCAGCAGCTTGGAACCGGGGAGGGCTGAGCAGTTCTTC. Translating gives CASSLEPGRAEQFF.

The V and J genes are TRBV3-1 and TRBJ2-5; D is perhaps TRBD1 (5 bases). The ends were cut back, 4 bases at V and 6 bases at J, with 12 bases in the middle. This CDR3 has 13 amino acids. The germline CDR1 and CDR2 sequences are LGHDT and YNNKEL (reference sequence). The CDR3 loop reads CASSRGRAQTQYF. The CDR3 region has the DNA TGTGCCAGCAGCCGGGGCAGGGCGCAGACCCAGTACTTC.

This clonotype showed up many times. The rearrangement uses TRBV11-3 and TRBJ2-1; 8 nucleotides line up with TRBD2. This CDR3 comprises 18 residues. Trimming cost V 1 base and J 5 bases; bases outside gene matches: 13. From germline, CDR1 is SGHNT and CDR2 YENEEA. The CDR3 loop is CASSLAPSSSGKDNEQFF. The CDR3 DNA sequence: TGTGCCAGCAGCTTAGCTCCGTCTAGTAGCGGGAAGGACAATGAGCAGTTCTTC.

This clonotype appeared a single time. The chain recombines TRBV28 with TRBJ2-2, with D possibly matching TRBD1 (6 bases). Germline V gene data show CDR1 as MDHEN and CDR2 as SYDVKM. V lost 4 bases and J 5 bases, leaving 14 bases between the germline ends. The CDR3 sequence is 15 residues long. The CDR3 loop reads CASSSSHRETGELFF. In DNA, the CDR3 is TGTGCCAGCAGTTCAAGTCACAGGGAGACCGGGGAGCTGTTTTTT. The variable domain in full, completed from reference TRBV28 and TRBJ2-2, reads DVKVTQSSRYLVKRTGEKVFLECVQDMDHENMFWYRQDPGLGLRLIYFSYDVKMKEKGDIPEGYSVSREKKERFSLILESASTNQTSMYLCASSSSHRETGELFFGEGSRLTVL.

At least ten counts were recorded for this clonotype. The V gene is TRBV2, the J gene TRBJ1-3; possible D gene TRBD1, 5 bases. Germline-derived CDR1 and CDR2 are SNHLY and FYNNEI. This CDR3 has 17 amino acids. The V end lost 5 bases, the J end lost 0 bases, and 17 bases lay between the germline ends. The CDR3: CASSRITTDHSGNTIYF. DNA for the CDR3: TGTGCCAGCAGTCGAATAACGACAGACCACTCTGGAAACACCATATATTTT.

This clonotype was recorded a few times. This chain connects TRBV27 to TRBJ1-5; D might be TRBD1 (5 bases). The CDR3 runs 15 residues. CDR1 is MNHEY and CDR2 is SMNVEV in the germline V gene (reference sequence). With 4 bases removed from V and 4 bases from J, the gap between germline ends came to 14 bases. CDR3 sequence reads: CASSSVSWGNQPQHF. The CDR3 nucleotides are TGTGCCAGCAGTTCAGTAAGCTGGGGGAATCAGCCCCAGCATTTT.

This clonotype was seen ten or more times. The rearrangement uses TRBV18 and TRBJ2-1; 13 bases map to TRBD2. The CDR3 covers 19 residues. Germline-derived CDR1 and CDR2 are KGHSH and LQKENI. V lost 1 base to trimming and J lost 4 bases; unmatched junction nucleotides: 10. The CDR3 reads CASSPRTSGSPTFYNEQFF. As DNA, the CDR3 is TGTGCCAGCTCACCACGGACTAGCGGGAGTCCTACCTTTTACAATGAGCAGTTCTTC.

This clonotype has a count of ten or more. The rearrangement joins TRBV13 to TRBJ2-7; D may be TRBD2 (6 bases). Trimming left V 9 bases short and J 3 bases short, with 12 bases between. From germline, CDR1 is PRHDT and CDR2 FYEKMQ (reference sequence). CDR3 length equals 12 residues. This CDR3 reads CASGRDDYEQYF. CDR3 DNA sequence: TGTGCCAGTGGGCGGGACGACTACGAGCAGTACTTC.